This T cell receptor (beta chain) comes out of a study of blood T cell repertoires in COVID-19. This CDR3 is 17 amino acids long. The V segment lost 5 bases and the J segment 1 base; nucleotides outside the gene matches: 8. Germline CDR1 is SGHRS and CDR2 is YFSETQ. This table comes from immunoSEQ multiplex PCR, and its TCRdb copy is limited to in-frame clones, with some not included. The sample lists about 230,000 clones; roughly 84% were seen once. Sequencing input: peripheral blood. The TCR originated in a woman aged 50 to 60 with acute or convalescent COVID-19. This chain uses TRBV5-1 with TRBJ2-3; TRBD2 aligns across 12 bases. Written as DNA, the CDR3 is TGCGCCAGCAGTCCCGTTCTAGCGGGGGGGGGCACAGATACGCAGTATTTT. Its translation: CASSPVLAGGGTDTQYF.